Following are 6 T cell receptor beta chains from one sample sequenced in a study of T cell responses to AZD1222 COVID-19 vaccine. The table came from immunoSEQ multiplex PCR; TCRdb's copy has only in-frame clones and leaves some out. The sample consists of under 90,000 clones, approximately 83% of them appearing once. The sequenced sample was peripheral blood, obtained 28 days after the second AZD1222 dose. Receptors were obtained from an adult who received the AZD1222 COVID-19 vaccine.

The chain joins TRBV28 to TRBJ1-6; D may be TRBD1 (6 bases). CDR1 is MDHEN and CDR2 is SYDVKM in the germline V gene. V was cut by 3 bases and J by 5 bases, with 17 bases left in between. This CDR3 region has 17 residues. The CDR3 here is CASSFGGQGGHNSPLHF. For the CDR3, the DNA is TGTGCCAGCAGTTTCGGGGGGCAGGGTGGCCATAATTCACCCCTCCACTTT. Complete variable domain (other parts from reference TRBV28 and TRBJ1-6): DVKVTQSSRYLVKRTGEKVFLECVQDMDHENMFWYRQDPGLGLRLIYFSYDVKMKEKGDIPEGYSVSREKKERFSLILESASTNQTSMYLCASSFGGQGGHNSPLHFGNGTRLTVT.

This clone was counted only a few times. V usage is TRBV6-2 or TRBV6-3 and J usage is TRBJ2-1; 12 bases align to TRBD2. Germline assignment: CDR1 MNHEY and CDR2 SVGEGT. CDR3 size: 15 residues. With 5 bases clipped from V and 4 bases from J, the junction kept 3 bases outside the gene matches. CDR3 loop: CASSVTSGGYNEQFF. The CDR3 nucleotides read TGTGCCAGCAGTGTTACTAGCGGGGGGTACAATGAGCAGTTCTTC.

The CDR3 sequence is CASSEFGGKNEQFF. In DNA, the CDR3 is TGCGCCAGCAGTGAGTTTGGGGGAAAGAATGAGCAGTTCTTC. The chain combines TRBV10-1 with TRBJ2-1, with D possibly being TRBD1 or TRBD2 (5 bases each). The CDR3 covers 14 residues. V lost 1 base and J lost 7, with 11 bases in between. Germline V CDR1 and CDR2: WNHNN, SYGVQD (reference sequence).

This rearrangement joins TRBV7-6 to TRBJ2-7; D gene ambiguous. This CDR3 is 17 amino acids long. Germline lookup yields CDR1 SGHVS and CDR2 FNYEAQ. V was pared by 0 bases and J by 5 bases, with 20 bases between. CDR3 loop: CASSLARAEKIVNEQYF. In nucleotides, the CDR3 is TGTGCCAGCAGCTTAGCGCGTGCGGAAAAAATTGTTAACGAGCAGTACTTC.

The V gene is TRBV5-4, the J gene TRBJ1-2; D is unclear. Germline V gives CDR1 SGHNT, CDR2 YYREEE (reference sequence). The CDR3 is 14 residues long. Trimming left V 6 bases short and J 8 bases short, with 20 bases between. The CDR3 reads CASMEAILPSGYTF. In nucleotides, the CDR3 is TGTGCCAGCATGGAGGCGATACTGCCGAGCGGCTACACCTTC. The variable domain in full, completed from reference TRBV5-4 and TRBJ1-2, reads ETGVTQSPTHLIKTRGQQVTLRCSSQSGHNTVSWYQQALGQGPQFIFQYYREEENGRGNFPPRFSGLQFPNYSSELNVNALELDDSALYLCASMEAILPSGYTFGSGTRLTVV.

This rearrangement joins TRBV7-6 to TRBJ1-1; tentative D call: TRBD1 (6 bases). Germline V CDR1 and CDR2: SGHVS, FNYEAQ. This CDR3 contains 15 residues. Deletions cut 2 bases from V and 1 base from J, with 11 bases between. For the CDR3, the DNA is TGTGCCAGCAGCTTAAGCGGGGGCCAGAACACTGAAGCTTTCTTT. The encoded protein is CASSLSGGQNTEAFF.